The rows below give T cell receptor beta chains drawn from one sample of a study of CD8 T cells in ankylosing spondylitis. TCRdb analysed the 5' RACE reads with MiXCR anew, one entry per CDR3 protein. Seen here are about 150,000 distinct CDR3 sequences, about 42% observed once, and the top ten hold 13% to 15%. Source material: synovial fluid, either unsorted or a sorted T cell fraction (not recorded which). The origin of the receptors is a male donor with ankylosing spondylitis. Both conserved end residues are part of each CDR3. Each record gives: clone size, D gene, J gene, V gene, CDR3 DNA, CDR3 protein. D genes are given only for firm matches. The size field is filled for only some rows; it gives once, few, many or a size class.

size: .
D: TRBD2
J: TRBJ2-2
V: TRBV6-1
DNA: TGTGCCAGCAGTGAAAGGCCCTCGGGACTAGCGGGAGCTAGGGACACCGGGGAGCTGTTTTTT
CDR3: CASSERPSGLAGARDTGELFF

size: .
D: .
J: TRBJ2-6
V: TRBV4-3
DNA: TGCGCCAGCAGCCAAGATCCCCACTCTGGGGCCAACGTCCTGACTTTC
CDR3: CASSQDPHSGANVLTF

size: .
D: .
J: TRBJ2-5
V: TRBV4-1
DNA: TGCGCCAGCAGCCAGGGGATCCTCGGGGGGACCCAGTACTTC
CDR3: CASSQGILGGTQYF

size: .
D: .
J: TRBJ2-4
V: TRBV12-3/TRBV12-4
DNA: TGTGCCAGCAGTTTAGTTCCTCGATCCATTCAGTACTTC
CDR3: CASSLVPRSIQYF

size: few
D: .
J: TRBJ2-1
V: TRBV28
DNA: TGTGCCAGCAGCCGGGGTTACAATGAGCAGTTCTTC
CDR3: CASSRGYNEQFF

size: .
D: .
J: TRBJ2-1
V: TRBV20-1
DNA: TGCAGTGCTAGAGAACCGCCCAATGAGCAGTTCTTC
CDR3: CSAREPPNEQFF

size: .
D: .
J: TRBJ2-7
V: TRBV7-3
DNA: TGTGCCAGCAGCCCGAGTGGCTTTTTGGCCAGCGAGCAGTACTTC
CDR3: CASSPSGFLASEQYF

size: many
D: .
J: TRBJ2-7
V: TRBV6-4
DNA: TGTGCCAGCAGTGACTCTTTTGAGAACGAGCAGTACTTC
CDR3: CASSDSFENEQYF

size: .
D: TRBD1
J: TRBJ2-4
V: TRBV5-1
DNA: TGCGCCAGCAGCTTGTCTACCGGGGACAGCCTGTTAGCCAAAAACATTCAGTACTTC
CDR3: CASSLSTGDSLLAKNIQYF

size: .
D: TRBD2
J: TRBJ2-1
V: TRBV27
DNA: TGTGCCAGCAGTCCTCAACCTCTAGCGGGGGGGGCGTATTTACATCGGAATGAGCAGTTCTTC
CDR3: CASSPQPLAGGAYLHRNEQFF

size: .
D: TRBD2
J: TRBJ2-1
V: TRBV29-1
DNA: TGCAGCGTTGGGGCTAGCGGGATAAATGAGCAGTTCTTC
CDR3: CSVGASGINEQFF

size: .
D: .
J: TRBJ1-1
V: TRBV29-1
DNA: TGCAGCGTCACCCTACAAGCGAACACTGAAGCTTTCTTT
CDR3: CSVTLQANTEAFF

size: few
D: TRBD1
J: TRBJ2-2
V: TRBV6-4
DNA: TGTGCCAGCAGCTCGGGACAGGGGGAAACCGGGGAGCTGTTTTTT
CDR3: CASSSGQGETGELFF

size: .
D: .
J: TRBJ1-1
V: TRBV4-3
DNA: TGCGCCAGCAGCCAAGATCGGACAAGATCGAACACTGAAGCTTTCTTT
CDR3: CASSQDRTRSNTEAFF

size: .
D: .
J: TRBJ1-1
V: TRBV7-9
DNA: TGTGCCAGCAGCTCCTGGACTGGCACTGAAGCTTTCTTT
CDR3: CASSSWTGTEAFF

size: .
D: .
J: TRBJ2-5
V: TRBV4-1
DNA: TGCGCCAGCAGCCAAGTCAGGGGGGATGTGGTCCAAGAGACCCAGTACTTC
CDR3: CASSQVRGDVVQETQYF

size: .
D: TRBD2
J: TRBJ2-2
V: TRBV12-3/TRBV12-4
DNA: TGTGCCAGCAGTACACCCCGGCGCGGGGGGAGCGGGAGTTCCGGGGAGCTGTTTTTT
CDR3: CASSTPRRGGSGSSGELFF

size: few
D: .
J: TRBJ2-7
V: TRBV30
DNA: TGTGCCTGGACCCCGAGGAGGGGCAGCTCCTACGAGCAGTACTTC
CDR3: CAWTPRRGSSYEQYF

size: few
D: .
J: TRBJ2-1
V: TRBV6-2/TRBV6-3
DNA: TGTGCCGCGGACTCGTCGGGTGGCTACAATGAGCAGTTCTTC
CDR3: CAADSSGGYNEQFF

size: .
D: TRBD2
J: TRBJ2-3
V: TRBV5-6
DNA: TGTGCCAGCAGCTTAGCGGGGGGCAGTGATACGCAGTATTTT
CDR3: CASSLAGGSDTQYF

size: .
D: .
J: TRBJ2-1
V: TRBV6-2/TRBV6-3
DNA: TGTGCCAGCAGTTACTTACTACCGCGGGACCACGCCAATGAGCAGTTCTTC
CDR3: CASSYLLPRDHANEQFF

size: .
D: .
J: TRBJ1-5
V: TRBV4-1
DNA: TGCGCCAGCAGCCAAGCCTGGGGGAATCAGCCCCAGCATTTT
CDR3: CASSQAWGNQPQHF

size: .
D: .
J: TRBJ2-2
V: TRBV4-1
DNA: TGCGCCAGCAGCCAAGGCACGAACACCGGGGAGCTGTTTTTT
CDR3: CASSQGTNTGELFF

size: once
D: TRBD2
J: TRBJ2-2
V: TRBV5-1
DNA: TGCGCCAGCAGCCCGGGGACTAGCGGGAGGCCCCCGATCACCGGGGAGCTGTTTTTT
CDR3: CASSPGTSGRPPITGELFF

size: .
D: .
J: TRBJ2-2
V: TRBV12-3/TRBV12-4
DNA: TGTGCCAGCAGTGGGGGTGGGGTGCCCCGACATAACACCGGGGAGCTGTTTTTT
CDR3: CASSGGGVPRHNTGELFF

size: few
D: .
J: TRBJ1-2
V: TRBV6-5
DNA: TGTGCCAGCAGTTGGGGAGGGAACTATGGCTACACCTTC
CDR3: CASSWGGNYGYTF

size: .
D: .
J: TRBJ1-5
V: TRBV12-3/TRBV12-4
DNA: TGTGCCAGCAGTTTCCCCGGTAGCAATCAGCCCCAGCATTTT
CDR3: CASSFPGSNQPQHF

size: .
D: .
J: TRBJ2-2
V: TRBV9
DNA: TGTGCCAGCAGCGTCAAAGGGTTAGGCGGGGAGCTGTTTTTT
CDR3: CASSVKGLGGELFF

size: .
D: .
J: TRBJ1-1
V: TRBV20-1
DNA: TGCAGTGCTGGAGACAGGGAAGCTTTCTTT
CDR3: CSAGDREAFF

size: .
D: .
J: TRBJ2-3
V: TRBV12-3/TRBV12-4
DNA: TGTGCCAGCAGTTTAAAGGAGGAGCCAGATACGCAGTATTTT
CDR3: CASSLKEEPDTQYF

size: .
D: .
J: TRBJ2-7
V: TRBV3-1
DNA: TGTGCCAGCAGCCAAGTCGACGGGGCTAGCGCCCAGGCGCCGGTCTACGAGCAGTACTTC
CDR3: CASSQVDGASAQAPVYEQYF

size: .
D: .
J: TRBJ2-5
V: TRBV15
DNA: TGTGCCACCAGCGGCCCGTGGGCTATAGAGACCCAGTACTTC
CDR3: CATSGPWAIETQYF

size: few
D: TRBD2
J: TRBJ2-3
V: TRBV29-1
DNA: TGCAGCGTCGTCTTAGCGGGAGTGGGCACAGATACGCAGTATTTT
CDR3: CSVVLAGVGTDTQYF

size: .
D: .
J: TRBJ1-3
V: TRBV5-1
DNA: TGCGCCAGCAGCTTGAACAGACTGACCTCTGGAAACACCATATATTTT
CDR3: CASSLNRLTSGNTIYF

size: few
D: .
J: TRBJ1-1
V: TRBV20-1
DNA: TGCAGTGCTAGCCTCTCTGGCGTAAACACTGAAGCTTTCTTT
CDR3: CSASLSGVNTEAFF

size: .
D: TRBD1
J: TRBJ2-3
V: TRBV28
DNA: TGTGCCAGCAGTTTTTGGGACAGTAGCACAGATACGCAGTATTTT
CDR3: CASSFWDSSTDTQYF

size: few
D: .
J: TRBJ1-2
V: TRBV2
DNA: TGTGCCAGCAGTGTCGACGAGGACACCATAGGCTATGGCTACACCTTC
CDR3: CASSVDEDTIGYGYTF

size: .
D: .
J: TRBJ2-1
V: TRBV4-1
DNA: TGCGCCAGCAGCCAAGAAGGCTCGGGCCGGAGTATGATAAATGAGCAGTTCTTC
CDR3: CASSQEGSGRSMINEQFF

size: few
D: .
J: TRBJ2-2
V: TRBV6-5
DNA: TGTGCCAGCAGTTACCTCTGGGTTGAAAACACCGGGGAGCTGTTTTTT
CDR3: CASSYLWVENTGELFF

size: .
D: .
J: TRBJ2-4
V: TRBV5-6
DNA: TGTGCCAGCAGCTTTCACTCCCGGTTAGCCAAAAACATTCAGTACTTC
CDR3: CASSFHSRLAKNIQYF

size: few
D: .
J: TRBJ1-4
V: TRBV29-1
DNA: TGCAGCGTTGTCCCGGCGGTAACTTCTGAAAAACTGTTTTTT
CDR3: CSVVPAVTSEKLFF

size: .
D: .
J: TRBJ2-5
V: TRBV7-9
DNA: TGTGCCAGCAGCTTACCCCTAACAGGAGTCAACCAAGAGACCCAGTACTTC
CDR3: CASSLPLTGVNQETQYF

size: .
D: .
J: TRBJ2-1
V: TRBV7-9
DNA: TGTGCCAGCACCCCAAACCAGGGGGAGGCCTACAATGAGCAGTTCTTC
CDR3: CASTPNQGEAYNEQFF

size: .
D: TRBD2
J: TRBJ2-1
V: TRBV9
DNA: TGTGCCAGCAGCTCACCGCCCAGCGGGAGGGACAATGAGCAGTTCTTC
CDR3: CASSSPPSGRDNEQFF

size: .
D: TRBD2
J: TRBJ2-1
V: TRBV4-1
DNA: TGCGCCAGCAACAAGCGGGAGCACTACAATGAGCAGTTCTTC
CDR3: CASNKREHYNEQFF

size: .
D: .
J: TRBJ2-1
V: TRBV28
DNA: TGTGCCAGCAGTTTCAGGGCAGGCCACGATAATGAGCAGTTCTTC
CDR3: CASSFRAGHDNEQFF

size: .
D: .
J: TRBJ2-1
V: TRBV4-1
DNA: TGCGCCAGCAGCCATGTTCTAGCTAGCCCTTACAATGAGCAGTTCTTC
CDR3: CASSHVLASPYNEQFF

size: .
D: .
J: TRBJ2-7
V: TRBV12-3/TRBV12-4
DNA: TGTGCCAGCAGTTTGGGGACAGGCCTAGCGGTTAGCTCCTACGAGCAGTACTTC
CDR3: CASSLGTGLAVSSYEQYF

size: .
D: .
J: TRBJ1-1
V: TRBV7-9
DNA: TGTGCCAGCAGCTTAAACCGGGGTATGATCCCTGAAGCTTTCTTT
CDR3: CASSLNRGMIPEAFF

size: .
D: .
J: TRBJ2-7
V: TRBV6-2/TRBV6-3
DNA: TGTGCCAGCAGCCCTCCCTCCTACGAGCAGTACTTC
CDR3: CASSPPSYEQYF

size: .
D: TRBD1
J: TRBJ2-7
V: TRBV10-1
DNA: TGCGCCAGCGACCTTGGACAGGGGGCCTACGAGCAGTACTTC
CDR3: CASDLGQGAYEQYF

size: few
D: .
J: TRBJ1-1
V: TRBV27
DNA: TGTGCCAGCAGCGGAAGCCTTACTTTACGGACTGAAGCTTTCTTT
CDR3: CASSGSLTLRTEAFF

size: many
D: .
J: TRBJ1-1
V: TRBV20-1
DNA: TGCAGTGCCGAGGACATATCGCTGGGTGAAGCTTTCTTT
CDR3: CSAEDISLGEAFF

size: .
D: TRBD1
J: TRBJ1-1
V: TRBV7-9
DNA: TGTGCCAGCAGCGCCCACTCCTCGGACAGGGTAGGAGCTTTCTTT
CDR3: CASSAHSSDRVGAFF